The clone carrying this T cell receptor (beta chain) was seen ten or more times. Germline-derived CDR1 and CDR2 are DFQATT and SNEGSKA (reference sequence). There are 14 residues in the CDR3. With 0 bases clipped from V and 1 base from J, the junction kept 2 bases outside the gene matches. TCRbeta library construction was performed incorporating unique molecular identifiers. TCRdb re-derived calls from the PCR reads in MiXCR, one entry per CDR3 protein. The sample has around 110,000 distinct CDR3 sequences, 10% to 13% seen once. This entry is derived from a study of T-cell reconstitution after alpha-beta-depleted transplantation in children.

The sequence came from a boy aged 2-9 years with acute lymphoblastic leukemia, due to receive a stem cell transplant. The V call is TRBV20-1, the J call TRBJ1-1; 7 bases fit TRBD1. Sequenced here: PBMCs, sampled before TCRalphabeta/CD19-depleted stem cell transplant. The CDR3 loop is CSAREDRRNTEAFF. The CDR3 DNA follows: TGCAGTGCTAGAGAGGACAGGAGGAACACTGAAGCTTTCTTT.